The 11 T cell receptor beta chains below were found in one sample sequenced in a study of shared clonotypes between healthy human individuals (TCRdb year 2020). Library construction relied on the immunoSEQ multiplex PCR assay. Entries here come from immuneACCESS through TCRdb and include only in-frame sequences with V and J called. Some clones fail to appear in such tables; in the studies checked, an unresolved V gene covers under half of the shortfall, and the cause of the remainder is unknown. The sample table contains 2 million to 2.5 million clones; only one count was recorded for about nine tenths of them. The top ten constitute more than 0.35% of the sample. Sequencing used naive CD4+ T cells from PBMCs. This specimen's cell subset or site label, interpreted: CD45RA+ positively selected. Receptor source: a man younger than 30 in good health. Some clones in this sample may be carry-over from other donors' samples.

The CDR3 loop reads CASRVTSGSGNEQYF. CDR3 DNA: TGTGCCAGCAGGGTGACTAGCGGGAGCGGTAACGAGCAGTACTTC. This chain uses TRBV2 with TRBJ2-7; 12 bases align to TRBD2. V lost 6 bases to trimming and J lost 5 bases; unmatched junction nucleotides: 8. The germline V gene encodes CDR1 SNHLY and CDR2 FYNNEI. CDR3 length equals 15 residues.

The CDR3: CASNKALEGNEQFF. Written as DNA, the CDR3 is TGTGCCAGTAACAAAGCCCTAGAGGGGAATGAGCAGTTCTTC. The rearrangement uses TRBV19 and TRBJ2-1; D is perhaps TRBD1 or TRBD2 (5 bases each). V gave up 7 bases and J gave up 7 bases, with 17 bases separating them. Germline V gene data show CDR1 as LNHDA and CDR2 as SQIVND (reference sequence). The CDR3 extends over 14 amino acids. The full variable domain, completed using reference TRBV19 and TRBJ2-1, is DGGITQSPKYLFRKEGQNVTLSCEQNLNHDAMYWYRQDPGQGLRLIYYSQIVNDFQKGDIAEGYSVSREKKESFPLTVTSAQKNPTAFYLCASNKALEGNEQFFGPGTRLTVL.

The gene calls are TRBV6-6 and TRBJ2-1; D is possibly TRBD2 (6 bases). Germline V CDR1 and CDR2: MNHNY, SVGAGI (reference sequence). This CDR3 is 16 amino acids long. Trimming removed 2 bases from V and 3 bases from J, with 14 bases in between. The CDR3, as DNA: TGTGCCAGCAGTTACCCAAGGAGGGGACTCTACAATGAGCAGTTCTTC. This codes for CASSYPRRGLYNEQFF.

The chain links TRBV7-2 to TRBJ2-5; 13 bases match TRBD2. The CDR3 is 19 residues long. V shed 5 bases and J 5 bases; nucleotides not matched to a gene: 17. Germline CDR1 reads SGHTA; CDR2 reads FQGNSA. The CDR3 region is CASSKNGLAGVSPGETQYF. CDR3 sequence (DNA): TGTGCCAGCAGCAAGAACGGACTAGCGGGAGTTTCGCCAGGCGAGACCCAGTACTTC.

J is TRBJ1-4 and V is TRBV6-6; D not certain. The CDR3 has 16 amino acids. Germline loops: CDR1 MNHNY, CDR2 SVGAGI (reference sequence). The ends were cut back, 2 bases at V and 0 bases at J, with 10 bases in the middle. The CDR3 region has the DNA TGTGCCAGCAGTTACCAGTCGGCAGCAACTAATGAAAAACTGTTTTTT. Translating it yields CASSYQSAATNEKLFF.

This clone was counted between two and nine times. The V and J genes are TRBV28 and TRBJ1-5; D possibly corresponds to TRBD1 (5 bases). This CDR3 is built from 14 residues. CDR1 MDHEN and CDR2 SYDVKM come from the germline V gene. The V end lost 3 bases, the J end lost 5 bases, and 11 bases lay between the germline ends. In DNA form, the CDR3 reads TGTGCCAGCAGTTTGGACCAGGGTGATCAGCCCCAGCATTTT. Residues: CASSLDQGDQPQHF.

The chain couples TRBV4-1 to TRBJ2-5; D gene unclear. V was trimmed by 0 bases and J by 4 bases, leaving 21 bases between them. Germline V CDR1 and CDR2: MGHRA, YSYEKL. There are 18 residues in the CDR3. CDR3 amino acids: CASSQDSSSSATGETQYF. Written as DNA, the CDR3 is TGCGCCAGCAGCCAAGATTCATCAAGTTCGGCGACCGGAGAGACCCAGTACTTC.

V usage is TRBV11-2 and J usage is TRBJ1-5; tentative D call: TRBD1 (5 bases). The V and J ends lost 2 bases and 2 bases respectively, with 10 bases between them. Germline lookup yields CDR1 SGHAT and CDR2 FQNNGV. This CDR3 contains 15 residues. CDR3 nucleotides: TGTGCCAGCAGCTTATGGGCGGGGGGCAATCAGCCCCAGCATTTT. This codes for CASSLWAGGNQPQHF. The full variable domain, its missing parts supplied by reference TRBV11-2 and TRBJ1-5, is EAGVAQSPRYKIIEKRQSVAFWCNPISGHATLYWYQQILGQGPKLLIQFQNNGVVDDSQLPKDRFSAERLKGVDSTLKIQPAKLEDSAVYLCASSLWAGGNQPQHFGDGTRLSIL.

The chain employs TRBV9 and TRBJ1-5, with D unclear. Trimming left V 4 bases short and J 7 bases short, with 15 bases between. Germline V gene lookup returns CDR1 SGDLS and CDR2 YYNGEE. The CDR3 totals 14 residues. The CDR3 DNA sequence: TGTGCCAGCAGCCCGTACCTGGATGACCAGCCCCAGCATTTT. Protein product: CASSPYLDDQPQHF.

This sequence joins TRBV5-1 and TRBJ1-5; D uncertain. V was cut by 2 bases and J by 2 bases, with 8 bases left in between. Per the germline V gene, CDR1 is SGHRS and CDR2 is YFSETQ. CDR3 length: 14 residues. CDR3 coding DNA: TGCGCCAGCAGCTTCGGCGGACGCAATCAGCCCCAGCATTTT. Amino acid sequence: CASSFGGRNQPQHF.

The gene calls are TRBV27 and TRBJ2-5; D gene uncertain. The V gene lost 5 bases and the J gene lost 9 bases, with 16 bases spanning the gap. Germline V lookup: CDR1 MNHEY, CDR2 SMNVEV (reference sequence). The CDR3 loop spans 13 amino acids. CDR3 in amino acids: CASSGVGPSAQYF. Written as DNA, the CDR3 is TGTGCCAGCAGTGGGGTCGGACCGTCGGCCCAGTACTTC.